These 10 T cell receptor beta chains originate from one sample sequenced in a study of blood T cell repertoires in COVID-19. The protocol was immunoSEQ multiplex PCR, while the TCRdb copy is restricted to in-frame clones and leaves out a portion. The sample lists 70,000 to 85,000 clones; around 82% were seen once. The source material was peripheral blood. These TCRs come from a man aged 80 or over with active or convalescent COVID-19.

The table lists this clone with a count of one. The J gene is TRBJ1-2, the V gene TRBV5-4; the match to TRBD1 covers 8 bases. The germline V gene encodes CDR1 SGHNT and CDR2 YYREEE (reference sequence). The CDR3 consists of 15 residues. V trimming: 4 bases; J trimming: 8 bases; junction bases outside the gene matches: 13. CDR3 loop: CASSAGTGDSRGYTF. For the CDR3, the DNA is TGTGCCAGCAGCGCCGGGACAGGTGACTCTAGGGGCTACACCTTC.

In its sample, this clone was seen a few times. The chain couples TRBV9 to TRBJ1-1; TRBD1 agrees at 11 bases. Germline-derived CDR1 and CDR2 are SGDLS and YYNGEE. Losses at the gene ends were 0 bases for V and 1 base for J; bases not matched to a gene: 2. This CDR3 contains 16 residues. In nucleotides, the CDR3 is TGTGCCAGCAGCGTAGGGACAGGGGGCGGGAACACTGAAGCTTTCTTT. This encodes CASSVGTGGGNTEAFF.

The chain links TRBV24-1 to TRBJ2-1, with a possible D match to TRBD1 (5 bases). V lost 6 bases and J lost 9, with 14 bases in between. This CDR3 has 13 amino acids. The V gene's germline CDR1 is KGHDR and CDR2 SFDVKD. The CDR3 here is CATSLVAQGEQFF. CDR3 nucleotide sequence: TGTGCCACCAGTTTGGTGGCCCAGGGTGAGCAGTTCTTC.

V usage is TRBV25-1 and J usage is TRBJ2-1; TRBD2 might be the D (6 bases). Trimming took off 5 bases at V and 0 bases at J, with 14 bases between the two ends. CDR3 length: 16 residues. CDR1 MGHDK and CDR2 SYGVNS come from the germline V gene. The CDR3 nucleotides are TGTGCCAGCAGTCCCTTCGGAGGGATCTCCTACAATGAGCAGTTCTTC. The encoded protein is CASSPFGGISYNEQFF.

The chain combines TRBV20-1 with TRBJ2-5; no clear D. V lost 3 bases to trimming and J lost 3 bases, with 8 bases between them. This CDR3 contains 12 residues. Germline assignment: CDR1 DFQATT and CDR2 SNEGSKA (reference sequence). As DNA, the CDR3 is TGCAGTGCTAGTGGTCGGGAAGAGACCCAGTACTTC. Translation gives CSASGREETQYF.

V is TRBV19 and J is TRBJ1-4, with D possibly being TRBD1 (5 bases). There are 14 residues in the CDR3. The germline gives CDR1 LNHDA, CDR2 SQIVND (reference sequence). V was cut by 4 bases and J by 7 bases, with 13 bases left in between. CDR3 coding DNA: TGTGCCAGTAGTACCACCGGGGGTGGTGAAAAACTGTTTTTT. It specifies CASSTTGGGEKLFF.

This clone is a singleton in its sample. The V and J genes are TRBV30 and TRBJ2-2; 10 positions agree with TRBD1. Losses at the gene ends were 1 base for V and 3 bases for J; bases not matched to a gene: 5. In germline, CDR1 is GTSNPN, CDR2 SVGIG (reference sequence). The CDR3 covers 16 residues. In nucleotides, the CDR3 is TGTGCCTGGAGTGGGGACAGGGGTAGAGACACCGGGGAGCTGTTTTTT. It codes for CAWSGDRGRDTGELFF.

V gene TRBV7-6 combines with J gene TRBJ1-5; 7 nucleotides match TRBD1. The germline V gene encodes CDR1 SGHVS and CDR2 FNYEAQ. The CDR3 runs 15 residues. V shed 3 bases, J shed 1 base, and the junction held 3 bases outside the gene matches. CDR3 bases: TGTGCCAGCAGCTTTGGACAGGACAGCAATCAGCCCCAGCATTTT. It yields the protein CASSFGQDSNQPQHF. Based on the CDR3 plus reference TRBV7-6 and TRBJ1-5, the full variable domain is GAGVSQSPRYKVTKRGQDVALRCDPISGHVSLYWYRQALGQGPEFLTYFNYEAQQDKSGLPNDRFSAERPEGSISTLTIQRTEQRDSAMYRCASSFGQDSNQPQHFGDGTRLSIL.

The chain has TRBV12-3 or TRBV12-4 and TRBJ1-5; TRBD1 might be the D (5 bases). CDR3 length: 13 residues. V gave up 8 bases and J gave up 7 bases, with 15 bases separating them. CDR3 region: CASLGTSGQPQHF. In nucleotides, the CDR3 is TGTGCCAGCCTTGGGACTTCGGGGCAGCCCCAGCATTTT.

In this sample, this clone turned up many times. V gene TRBV4-2 combines with J gene TRBJ1-1; D is perhaps TRBD1 (6 bases). V was pared by 4 bases and J by 1 base, with 13 bases between. Germline V gene data show CDR1 as LGHNA and CDR2 as YNFKEQ. This CDR3 is built from 15 residues. DNA for the CDR3: TGTGCCAGCAGCCGGGCGAGGGGACAGAACACTGAAGCTTTCTTT. This codes for CASSRARGQNTEAFF.